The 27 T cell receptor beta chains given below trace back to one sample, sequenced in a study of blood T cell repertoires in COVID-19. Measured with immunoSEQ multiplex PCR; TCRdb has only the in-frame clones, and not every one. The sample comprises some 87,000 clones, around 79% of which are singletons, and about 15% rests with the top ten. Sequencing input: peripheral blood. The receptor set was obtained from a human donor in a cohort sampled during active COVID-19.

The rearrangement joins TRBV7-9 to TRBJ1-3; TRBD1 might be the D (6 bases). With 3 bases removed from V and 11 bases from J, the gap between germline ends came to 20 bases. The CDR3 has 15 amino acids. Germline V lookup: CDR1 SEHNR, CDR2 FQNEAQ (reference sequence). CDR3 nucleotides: TGTGCCAGCAGCTTGGGACAACCGACTGGTGGGGCCATATATTTT. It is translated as CASSLGQPTGGAIYF. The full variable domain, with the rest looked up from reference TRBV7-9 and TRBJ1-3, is DTGVSQNPRHKITKRGQNVTFRCDPISEHNRLYWYRQTLGQGPEFLTYFQNEAQLEKSRLLSDRFSAERPKGSFSTLEIQRTEQGDSAMYLCASSLGQPTGGAIYFGEGSWLTVV.

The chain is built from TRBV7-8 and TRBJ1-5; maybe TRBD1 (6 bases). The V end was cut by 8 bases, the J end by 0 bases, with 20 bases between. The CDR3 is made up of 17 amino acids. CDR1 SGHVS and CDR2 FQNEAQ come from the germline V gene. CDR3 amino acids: CASYRDLTAYSNQPQHF. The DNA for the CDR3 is TGTGCCAGCTACAGGGATCTCACAGCTTATAGCAATCAGCCCCAGCATTTT. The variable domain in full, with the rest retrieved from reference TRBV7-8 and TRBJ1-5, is GAGVSQSPRYKVAKRGQDVALRCDPISGHVSLFWYQQALGQGPEFLTYFQNEAQLDKSGLPSDRFFAERPEGSVSTLKIQRTQQEDSAVYLCASYRDLTAYSNQPQHFGDGTRLSIL.

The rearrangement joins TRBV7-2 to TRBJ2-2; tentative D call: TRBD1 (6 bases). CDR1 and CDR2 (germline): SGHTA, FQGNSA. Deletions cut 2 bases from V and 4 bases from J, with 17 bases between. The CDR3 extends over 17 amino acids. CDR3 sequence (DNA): TGTGCCAGCAGCTTATGGGGGATGGACAGCAGCACCGGGGAGCTGTTTTTT. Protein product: CASSLWGMDSSTGELFF. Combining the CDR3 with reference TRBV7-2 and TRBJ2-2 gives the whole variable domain GAGVSQSPSNKVTEKGKDVELRCDPISGHTALYWYRQSLGQGLEFLIYFQGNSAPDKSGLPSDRFSAERTGGSVSTLTIQRTQQEDSAVYLCASSLWGMDSSTGELFFGEGSRLTVL.

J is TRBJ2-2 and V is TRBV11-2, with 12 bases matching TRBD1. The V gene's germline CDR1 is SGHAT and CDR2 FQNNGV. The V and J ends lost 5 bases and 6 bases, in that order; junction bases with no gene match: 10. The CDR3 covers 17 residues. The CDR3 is CASSIQPGQGAAGELFF. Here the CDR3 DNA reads TGTGCCAGCAGCATACAACCGGGACAGGGGGCGGCCGGGGAGCTGTTTTTT.

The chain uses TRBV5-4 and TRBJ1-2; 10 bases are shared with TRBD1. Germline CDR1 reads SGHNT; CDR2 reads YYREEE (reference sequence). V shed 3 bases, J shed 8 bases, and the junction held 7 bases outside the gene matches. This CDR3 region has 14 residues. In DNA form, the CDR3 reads TGTGCCAGCAGCTCGACAGGGGGCGCGGACGGCTACACCTTC. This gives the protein CASSSTGGADGYTF.

In DNA, the CDR3 is TGCGCCAGCAGCCAAGATCGCGCCGGGTCCAGTTCAGATACGCAGTATTTT. Protein sequence: CASSQDRAGSSSDTQYF. The gene calls are TRBV4-1 and TRBJ2-3, with D uncertain. The germline gives CDR1 MGHRA, CDR2 YSYEKL. The V gene lost 0 bases and the J gene lost 4 bases, with 17 bases spanning the gap. This CDR3 has 17 amino acids.

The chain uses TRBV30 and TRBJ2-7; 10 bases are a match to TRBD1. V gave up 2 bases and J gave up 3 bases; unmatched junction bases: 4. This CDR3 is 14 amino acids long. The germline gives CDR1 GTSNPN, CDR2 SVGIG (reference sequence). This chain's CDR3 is CAWSIGTGDYEQYF. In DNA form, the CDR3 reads TGTGCCTGGAGTATCGGGACAGGGGACTACGAGCAGTACTTC.

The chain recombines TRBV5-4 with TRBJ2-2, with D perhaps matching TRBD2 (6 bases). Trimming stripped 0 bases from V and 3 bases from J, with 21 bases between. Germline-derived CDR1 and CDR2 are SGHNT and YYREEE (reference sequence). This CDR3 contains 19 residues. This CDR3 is CASSLDLNPQGLDTGELFF. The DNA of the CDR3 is TGTGCCAGCAGCTTGGACTTAAATCCCCAGGGACTGGACACCGGGGAGCTGTTTTTT.

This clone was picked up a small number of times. The DNA for the CDR3 is TGTGCCAGCAGTGTAGCGGGGGGCACCGGGGAGCTGTTTTTT. Translating gives CASSVAGGTGELFF. The chain links TRBV6-4 to TRBJ2-2, with 10 bases that match TRBD2. This CDR3 spans 14 amino acids. Trimming took 4 bases from V and 4 from J; bases not matched to a gene: 0. Germline CDR1 reads MRHNA; CDR2 reads SNTAGT.

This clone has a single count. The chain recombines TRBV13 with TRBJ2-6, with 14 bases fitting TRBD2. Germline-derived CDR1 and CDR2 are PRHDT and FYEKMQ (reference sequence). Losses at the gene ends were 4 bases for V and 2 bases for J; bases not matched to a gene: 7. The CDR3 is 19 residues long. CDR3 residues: CASSSRRLAGGAGANVLTF. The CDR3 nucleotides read TGTGCCAGCAGCTCCCGGCGACTAGCGGGAGGGGCTGGGGCCAACGTCCTGACTTTC.

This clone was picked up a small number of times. The CDR3 here is CASSIGGTGREDYTF. The CDR3, as DNA: TGTGCCAGTAGTATAGGGGGGACAGGGCGAGAGGACTACACCTTC. The genes are TRBV19 and TRBJ1-2, with TRBD1 matching 9 bases. The CDR3 contains 15 residues. Per germline, CDR1 LNHDA and CDR2 SQIVND (reference sequence). After removal of 1 base from V and 10 bases from J, the junction contained 10 bases not matched to a gene.

The CDR3 loop reads CASSYLYNEQFF. CDR3 DNA sequence: TGTGCCAGCAGCTACCTATACAATGAGCAGTTCTTC. This sequence joins TRBV5-8 and TRBJ2-1; D gene uncertain. The V end was cut by 3 bases, the J end by 4 bases, with 5 bases between. This CDR3 is built from 12 residues. Germline V gives CDR1 SGHTS, CDR2 YDEGEE.

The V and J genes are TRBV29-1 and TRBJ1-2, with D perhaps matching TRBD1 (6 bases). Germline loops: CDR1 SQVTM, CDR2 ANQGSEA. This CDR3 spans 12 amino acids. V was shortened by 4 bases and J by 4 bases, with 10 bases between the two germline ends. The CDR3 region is CSVGTASYGYTF. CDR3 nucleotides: TGCAGCGTTGGGACAGCCAGCTATGGCTACACCTTC.

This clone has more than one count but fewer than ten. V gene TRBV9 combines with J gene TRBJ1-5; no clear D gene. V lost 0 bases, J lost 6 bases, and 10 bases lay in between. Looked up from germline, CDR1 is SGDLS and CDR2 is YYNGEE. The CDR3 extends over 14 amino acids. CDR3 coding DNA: TGTGCCAGCAGCGTAGGGGAGAGAGGTCAGCCCCAGCATTTT. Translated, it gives CASSVGERGQPQHF.

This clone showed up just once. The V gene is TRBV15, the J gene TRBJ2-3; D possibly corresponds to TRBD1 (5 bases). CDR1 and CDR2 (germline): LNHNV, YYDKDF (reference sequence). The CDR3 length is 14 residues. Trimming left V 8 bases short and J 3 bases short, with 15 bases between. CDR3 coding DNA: TGTGCCACCCAGGGTGGGTTAGGAACAGATACGCAGTATTTT. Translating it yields CATQGGLGTDTQYF. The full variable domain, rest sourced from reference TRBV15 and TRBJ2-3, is DAMVIQNPRYQVTQFGKPVTLSCSQTLNHNVMYWYQQKSSQAPKLLFHYYDKDFNNEADTPDNFQSRRPNTSFCFLDIRSPGLGDTAMYLCATQGGLGTDTQYFGPGTRLTVL.

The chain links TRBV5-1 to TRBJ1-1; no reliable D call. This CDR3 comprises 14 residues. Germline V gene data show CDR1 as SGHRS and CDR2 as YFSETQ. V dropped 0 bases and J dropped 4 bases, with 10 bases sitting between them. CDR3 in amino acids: CASSLAQVGTEAFF. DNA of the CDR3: TGCGCCAGCAGCTTGGCGCAGGTGGGCACTGAAGCTTTCTTT.

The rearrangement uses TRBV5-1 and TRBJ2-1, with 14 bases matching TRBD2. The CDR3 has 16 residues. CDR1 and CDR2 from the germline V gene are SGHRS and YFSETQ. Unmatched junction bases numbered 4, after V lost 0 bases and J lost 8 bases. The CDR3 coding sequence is TGCGCCAGCAGCTTGGTTGGGACTAGCGGGAGCTATGAGCAGTTCTTC. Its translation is CASSLVGTSGSYEQFF.

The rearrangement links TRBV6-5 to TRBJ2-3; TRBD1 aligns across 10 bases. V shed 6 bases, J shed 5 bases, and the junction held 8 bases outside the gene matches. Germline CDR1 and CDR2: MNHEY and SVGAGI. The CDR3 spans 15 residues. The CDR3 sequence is CASSRGTGVGDTQYF. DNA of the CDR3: TGTGCCAGCAGCAGAGGGACAGGGGTCGGAGATACGCAGTATTTT.

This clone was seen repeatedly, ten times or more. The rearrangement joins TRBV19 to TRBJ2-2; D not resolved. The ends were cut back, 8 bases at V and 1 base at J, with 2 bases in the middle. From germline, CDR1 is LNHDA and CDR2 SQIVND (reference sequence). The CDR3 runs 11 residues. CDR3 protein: CASLNTGELFF. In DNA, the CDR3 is TGTGCCAGTCTGAACACCGGGGAGCTGTTTTTT. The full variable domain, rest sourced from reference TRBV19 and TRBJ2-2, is DGGITQSPKYLFRKEGQNVTLSCEQNLNHDAMYWYRQDPGQGLRLIYYSQIVNDFQKGDIAEGYSVSREKKESFPLTVTSAQKNPTAFYLCASLNTGELFFGEGSRLTVL.

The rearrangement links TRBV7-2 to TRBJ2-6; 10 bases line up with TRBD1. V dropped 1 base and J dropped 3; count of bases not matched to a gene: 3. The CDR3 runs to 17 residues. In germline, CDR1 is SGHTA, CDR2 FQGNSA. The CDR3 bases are TGTGCCAGCAGCTTAGGACAGGGGGCTTTTGGGGCCAACGTCCTGACTTTC. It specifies CASSLGQGAFGANVLTF.

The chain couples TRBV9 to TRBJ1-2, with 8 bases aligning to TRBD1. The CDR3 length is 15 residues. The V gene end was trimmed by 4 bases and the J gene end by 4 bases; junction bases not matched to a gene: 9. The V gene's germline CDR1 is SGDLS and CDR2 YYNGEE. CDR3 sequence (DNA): TGTGCCAGCAGCCCCCCAACAGGGGGAATCTATGGCTACACCTTC. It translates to CASSPPTGGIYGYTF.

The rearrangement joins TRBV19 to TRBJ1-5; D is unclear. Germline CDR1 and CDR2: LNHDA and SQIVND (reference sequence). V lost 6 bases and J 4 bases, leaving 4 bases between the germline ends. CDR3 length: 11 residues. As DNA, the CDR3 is TGTGCCAGTAGCCATAATCAGCCCCAGCATTTT. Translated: CASSHNQPQHF.

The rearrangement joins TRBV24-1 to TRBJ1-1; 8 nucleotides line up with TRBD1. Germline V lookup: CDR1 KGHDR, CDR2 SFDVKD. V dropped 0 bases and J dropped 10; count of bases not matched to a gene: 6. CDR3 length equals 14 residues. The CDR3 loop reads CATSDLKTGDGAFF. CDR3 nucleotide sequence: TGTGCCACCAGTGATTTGAAGACAGGGGATGGAGCTTTCTTT.

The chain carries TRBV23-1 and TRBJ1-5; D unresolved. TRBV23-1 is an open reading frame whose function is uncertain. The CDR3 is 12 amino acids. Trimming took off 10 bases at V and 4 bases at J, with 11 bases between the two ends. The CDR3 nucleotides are TGCGCCATTAGAGGAGGGAATCAGCCCCAGCATTTT. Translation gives CAIRGGNQPQHF.

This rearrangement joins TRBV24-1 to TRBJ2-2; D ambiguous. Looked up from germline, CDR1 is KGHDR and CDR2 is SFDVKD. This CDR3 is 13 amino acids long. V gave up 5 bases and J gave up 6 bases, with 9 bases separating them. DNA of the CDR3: TGTGCCACCAGTGCGAGAATGTCCGGGGAGCTGTTTTTT. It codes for CATSARMSGELFF.

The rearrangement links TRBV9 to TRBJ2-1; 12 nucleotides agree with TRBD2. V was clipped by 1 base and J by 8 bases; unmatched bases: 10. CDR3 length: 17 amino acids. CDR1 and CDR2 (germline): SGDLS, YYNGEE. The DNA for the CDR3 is TGTGCCAGCAGCGTATCAAGACTAGCGGGGGACGCCCATGAGCAGTTCTTC. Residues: CASSVSRLAGDAHEQFF. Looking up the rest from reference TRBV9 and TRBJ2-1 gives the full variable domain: DSGVTQTPKHLITATGQRVTLRCSPRSGDLSVYWYQQSLDQGLQFLIQYYNGEERAKGNILERFSAQQFPDLHSELNLSSLELGDSALYFCASSVSRLAGDAHEQFFGPGTRLTVL.

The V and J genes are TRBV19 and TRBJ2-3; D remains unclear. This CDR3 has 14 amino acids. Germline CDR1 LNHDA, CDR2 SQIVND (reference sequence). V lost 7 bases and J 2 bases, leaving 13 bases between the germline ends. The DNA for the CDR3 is TGTGCCAGTACCCTACAGTTTATCACAGATACGCAGTATTTT. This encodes CASTLQFITDTQYF.